This TCR beta chain derives from a study of blood T cell repertoires in COVID-19. Background on the study: The origin of the acute and convalescent COVID-19 samples was the United States, Italy and Spain. Nucleic acid was either cDNA or gDNA, and it came from T cells, B-cell-depleted T cells, or PBMCs.

Trimming stripped 11 bases from V and 0 bases from J, with 14 bases between. The CDR3 runs to 14 residues. From germline, CDR1 is SNHLY and CDR2 FYNNEI. Per the study methods: Reference gene primers were amplified, and this amplification served to estimate nucleated cell counts. Clones were sequenced by immunoSEQ multiplex PCR, and TCRdb holds only the in-frame ones, with some missing. The V and J calls and the clone size are those of that table, but D and trimming were determined from the DNA. The data show about 410,000 clones, over 75% seen once. The receptor was isolated from a woman aged 40-49 years with COVID-19, enrolled during active disease. V gene TRBV2 combines with J gene TRBJ1-5, with a weak D call TRBD1 (6 bases). Sequenced sample: peripheral blood. Written as DNA, the CDR3 is TGTGCCGTAGACAGGTCCTATAGCAATCAGCCCCAGCATTTT. Protein sequence: CAVDRSYSNQPQHF.